The T cell receptor beta chain described here comes from a study of blood T cell repertoires in COVID-19. At the level of the study: Samples taken during acute and convalescent COVID-19 were collected in the United States, Italy and Spain.

Sequencing was performed with immunoSEQ multiplex PCR; in TCRdb, only in-frame clones are kept and a portion is missing. Among 150,000 to 160,000 clones listed, about four fifths were seen once. With 6 bases removed from V and 0 bases from J, the gap between germline ends came to 18 bases. There are 17 residues in the CDR3. CDR1 and CDR2 (germline): SGHVS, FNYEAQ. The V and J genes are TRBV7-6 and TRBJ2-1; a weak D match, TRBD2 (6 bases). The sequenced sample consisted of peripheral blood. The receptor comes from a man in his 60s with acute or convalescent COVID-19. The CDR3 DNA sequence: TGTGCCAGCAGTTCTCCCCTTACGGGGGTCTCCTACAATGAGCAGTTCTTC. This sequence encodes CASSSPLTGVSYNEQFF.